The clone carrying this T cell receptor (beta chain) was seen just once. Antigen specificity is unknown. Method: immunoSEQ multiplex PCR; TCRdb's copy keeps in-frame clones and lacks some. The table includes 600,000 to 750,000 clones, about three quarters detected once. These data come from a study of shared clonotypes between healthy human individuals. Study background: Researchers assigned three CD4 naive, three CD4 memory, two CD8 naive and one CD8 memory plate to each donor.

Study-wide results and caveats: Larger estimated richness was generally seen in naive subsets than in memory subsets. Even with large depth, rarefaction showed that sorted-subset sequencing was incomplete. Lower generation probabilities were found for non-shared clonotypes than for those shared by all four donors.

The germline V gene has CDR1 SNHLY and CDR2 FYNNEI. Trimming shortened V by 7 bases and J by 1 base, and 10 bases separated the two germline ends. The CDR3 is made up of 13 amino acids. The sequence was obtained from a woman between 25 and 40 years old in good health. The chain links TRBV2 to TRBJ1-1, with D uncertain. Sequenced: memory CD4+ T cells sorted from blood. The subset here: CD45RA-negative fraction. CDR3 sequence reads: CASNLQTNTEAFF. The CDR3 nucleotides read TGTGCCAGCAACCTCCAGACGAACACTGAAGCTTTCTTT. Using reference TRBV2 and TRBJ1-1 for the parts outside the CDR3, the full variable domain is EPEVTQTPSHQVTQMGQEVILRCVPISNHLYFYWYRQILGQKVEFLVSFYNNEISEKSEIFDDQFSVERPDGSNFTLKIRSTKLEDSAMYFCASNLQTNTEAFFGQGTRLTVV.